The 11 T cell receptor beta chains below were found in one sample sequenced in a study of blood T cell repertoires in COVID-19. Clones were read by immunoSEQ multiplex PCR, and TCRdb kept only the in-frame ones, dropping some. The data show hundreds of thousands of clones, 80% to 90% seen once. The sequenced sample was peripheral blood. Every receptor here comes from an elderly woman with COVID-19, enrolled during active disease.

This clone has a handful of counts. The chain recombines TRBV5-4 with TRBJ1-4, with 9 nucleotides matching TRBD1. The junction had 3 bases not matched to a gene; V was cut back by 3 bases and J by 6 bases. The V gene's germline CDR1 is SGHNT and CDR2 YYREEE (reference sequence). The CDR3 totals 14 residues. The CDR3, as DNA: TGTGCCAGCAGCTCGCGGACAGGGGATGAAAAACTGTTTTTT. Translated: CASSSRTGDEKLFF.

The CDR3 loop is CATSAGYSYGYTF. CDR3 in DNA: TGTGCCACCAGTGCGGGGTACAGCTATGGCTACACCTTC. The rearrangement uses TRBV24-1 and TRBJ1-2; D is undetermined. Between the trimmed V and J ends, which lost 5 bases and 4 bases, there was a span of 10 bases. This CDR3 is 13 amino acids long. Germline V gives CDR1 KGHDR, CDR2 SFDVKD.

Only one count was recorded for this clone. J is TRBJ1-2 and V is TRBV27; 7 positions agree with TRBD1. Germline lookup yields CDR1 MNHEY and CDR2 SMNVEV (reference sequence). The CDR3 is 15 amino acids. The junction had 10 bases not matched to a gene; V was cut back by 5 bases and J by 4 bases. This CDR3 reads CASSTGAKSFYGYTF. CDR3 coding DNA: TGTGCCAGCAGTACAGGGGCAAAAAGCTTCTATGGCTACACCTTC.

This clone was recorded a few times. This chain joins TRBV3-1 (or the pseudogene TRBV3-2) and TRBJ2-5, with 7 bases matching TRBD1. Germline CDR1 LGHDT, CDR2 YNNKEL (reference sequence). This CDR3 has 14 amino acids. V lost 5 bases, J lost 5 bases, and 8 bases stayed unmatched. DNA for the CDR3: TGTGCCAGCAGCTCGCATACAGGGGCTGAGACCCAGTACTTC. It specifies CASSSHTGAETQYF.

The chain has TRBV10-3 and TRBJ1-6, with 7 bases matching TRBD1. Germline lookup yields CDR1 ENHRY and CDR2 SYGVKD. This CDR3 has 18 amino acids. Germline trimming cut 3 bases from V and 0 bases from J; bases unmatched to any gene: 8. This CDR3 is CAISDATGPGSYNSPLHF. CDR3 bases: TGTGCCATCAGTGACGCGACAGGGCCGGGCTCCTATAATTCACCCCTCCACTTT.

In this sample, this clone turned up a few times. The V and J genes are TRBV6-5 and TRBJ2-1; no reliable D call. Germline V CDR1 and CDR2: MNHEY, SVGAGI. The CDR3 loop spans 12 amino acids. Trimming cost V 0 bases and J 10 bases, with 7 bases left between them. CDR3 protein: CASSYSPREQFF. The DNA for the CDR3 is TGTGCCAGCAGTTACTCGCCGAGGGAGCAGTTCTTC.

V is TRBV9 and J is TRBJ2-7; perhaps TRBD2 as D (6 bases). Germline V gives CDR1 SGDLS, CDR2 YYNGEE. The CDR3 has 17 residues. V lost 0 bases and J lost 1, with 17 bases in between. The CDR3: CASSVGSSLATSYEQYF. The CDR3 DNA is TGTGCCAGCAGCGTAGGATCGAGCCTAGCGACTTCCTACGAGCAGTACTTC.

This clone was detected a few times. This chain links TRBV5-4 with TRBJ2-3; TRBD2 matches at 8 bases. CDR1 is SGHNT, CDR2 YYREEE, per germline (reference sequence). The CDR3 is made up of 15 amino acids. V lost 3 bases to trimming and J lost 8 bases; unmatched junction nucleotides: 11. The CDR3 region has the DNA TGTGCCAGCAGCTCCCTCGGCGGGGGGCGCTCTACGCAGTATTTT. It codes for CASSSLGGGRSTQYF.

This rearrangement joins TRBV6-5 to TRBJ2-1; 8 bases are a match to TRBD1. V trimming: 0 bases; J trimming: 6 bases; junction bases outside the gene matches: 4. Germline values: CDR1 MNHEY, CDR2 SVGAGI. The CDR3 sequence is 15 residues long. The CDR3 coding sequence is TGTGCCAGCAGTTACTCGGGCAGGGGGCCCAATGAGCAGTTCTTC. The encoded protein is CASSYSGRGPNEQFF.

The chain recombines TRBV5-6 with TRBJ1-6; no clear D. V was shortened by 0 bases and J by 7 bases, with 5 bases between the two germline ends. The CDR3 consists of 13 residues. CDR1 and CDR2 from the germline V gene are SGHDT and YYEEEE. CDR3 region: CASSLEQNSPLHF. DNA for the CDR3: TGTGCCAGCAGCTTGGAACAGAATTCACCCCTCCACTTT.

The rearrangement joins TRBV30 to TRBJ1-4, with unresolved D. Germline V CDR1 and CDR2: GTSNPN, SVGIG (reference sequence). The V and J ends lost 2 bases and 8 bases respectively, with 18 bases between them. The CDR3 covers 15 residues. CDR3 in amino acids: CAWSPLPTGWEKLFF. The CDR3, as DNA: TGTGCCTGGAGTCCCCTCCCCACGGGTTGGGAAAAACTGTTTTTT.